The next 24 T cell receptor beta chains were all read from a single sample in a study of blood T cell repertoires in COVID-19. The table came from immunoSEQ multiplex PCR; TCRdb's copy has only in-frame clones and leaves some out. The table includes some 240,000 clones, roughly four fifths detected once. The sequenced sample consisted of peripheral blood. These receptor sequences come from a woman in her fifties or sixties with active or convalescent COVID-19.

This clone was detected only a few times. This chain links TRBV30 with TRBJ2-7; TRBD1 might be the D (6 bases). Looked up from germline, CDR1 is GTSNPN and CDR2 is SVGIG (reference sequence). V lost 0 bases, J lost 6 bases, and 18 bases lay in between. This CDR3 spans 15 amino acids. For the CDR3, the DNA is TGTGCCTGGAGTGTACAGCAGGGGCCATTCTCCGAGCAGTACTTC. As protein: CAWSVQQGPFSEQYF.

The chain employs TRBV4-2 and TRBJ2-1; 9 positions agree with TRBD1. Per germline, CDR1 LGHNA and CDR2 YNFKEQ. V lost 1 base and J lost 7; bases outside the gene matches: 8. CDR3 length equals 16 residues. The CDR3, as DNA: TGTGCCAGCAGCCAAGTGTGGGGGACAGGGTCTAATGAGCAGTTCTTC. Protein: CASSQVWGTGSNEQFF.

The rearrangement joins TRBV24-1 to TRBJ2-3; 8 nucleotides match TRBD1. V was clipped by 5 bases and J by 3 bases; unmatched bases: 9. This CDR3 region has 16 residues. Germline V gene sequence: CDR1 KGHDR, CDR2 SFDVKD. CDR3: CATSAGTGLGTDTQYF. CDR3 DNA: TGTGCCACCAGTGCGGGGACAGGCCTAGGGACAGATACGCAGTATTTT.

The chain employs TRBV27 and TRBJ2-5, with D tentatively TRBD1 (7 bases). The V end was cut by 1 base, the J end by 2 bases, with 11 bases between. The CDR3 totals 15 residues. CDR1 MNHEY and CDR2 SMNVEV come from the germline V gene (reference sequence). The CDR3 nucleotides read TGTGCCAGCAGTTTATATTCAGGGGGGCAAGAGACCCAGTACTTC. Its protein is CASSLYSGGQETQYF.

The genes are TRBV11-2 and TRBJ1-4; D perhaps matches TRBD1 (5 bases). V dropped 6 bases and J dropped 10 bases, with 24 bases sitting between them. Per the germline V gene, CDR1 is SGHAT and CDR2 is FQNNGV. The CDR3 length is 16 residues. The CDR3 nucleotides read TGTGCCAGCAGACTTCTGGCAGGCTCCGGGGGGGGAAAACTGTTTTTT. Its translation: CASRLLAGSGGGKLFF.

This clone was recorded a few times. The V call is TRBV27, the J call TRBJ2-7; 8 nucleotides agree with TRBD1. CDR1 is MNHEY, CDR2 SMNVEV, per germline (reference sequence). The junction had 3 bases not matched to a gene; V was cut back by 5 bases and J by 3 bases. The CDR3 has 13 amino acids. CDR3 protein: CASSRQGNYEQYF. The CDR3 DNA follows: TGTGCCAGCAGTCGACAGGGGAACTACGAGCAGTACTTC.

The chain carries TRBV5-1 and TRBJ2-1; 14 bases align to TRBD2. V lost 1 base, J lost 4 bases, and 10 bases stayed unmatched. Germline assignment: CDR1 SGHRS and CDR2 YFSETQ. The CDR3 is made up of 19 amino acids. For the CDR3, the DNA is TGCGCCAGCAGCTTGAAACCCGGACTAGCGGGGGGCCTTTACAATGAGCAGTTCTTC. Amino acid sequence: CASSLKPGLAGGLYNEQFF.

The chain is built from TRBV27 and TRBJ1-2, with a tentative D call TRBD1 (6 bases). CDR3 length equals 15 residues. V lost 5 bases, J lost 4 bases, and 17 bases lay in between. The V gene's germline CDR1 is MNHEY and CDR2 SMNVEV (reference sequence). Here the CDR3 reads CASSNREQGRYGYTF. CDR3 bases: TGTGCCAGCAGTAACCGGGAACAGGGCCGCTATGGCTACACCTTC.

The chain carries TRBV5-6 and TRBJ1-2; 10 nucleotides match TRBD1. The CDR3 is 15 residues long. Per the germline V gene, CDR1 is SGHDT and CDR2 is YYEEEE. After removal of 6 bases from V and 4 bases from J, the junction contained 9 bases not matched to a gene. Here the CDR3 DNA reads TGTGCCAGCACCCGGGGGGGACAGGGGTCCTATGGCTACACCTTC. It is translated as CASTRGGQGSYGYTF.

The chain carries TRBV6-6 and TRBJ2-7, with D possibly being TRBD1 (5 bases). This CDR3 has 15 amino acids. Between the trimmed V and J ends, which lost 0 bases and 6 bases, there was a span of 15 bases. Germline V gives CDR1 MNHNY, CDR2 SVGAGI (reference sequence). CDR3 region: CASSYSFTGRIEQYF. In DNA form, the CDR3 reads TGTGCCAGCAGTTACTCATTCACAGGCCGTATCGAGCAGTACTTC.

V is TRBV6-2 or TRBV6-3 and J is TRBJ2-1; D possibly corresponds to TRBD2 (5 bases). The germline gives CDR1 MNHEY, CDR2 SVGEGT. The CDR3 loop spans 13 amino acids. V lost 5 bases, J lost 3 bases, and 8 bases lay in between. CDR3 DNA sequence: TGTGCCAGCAGTCGGACTTACTACAATGAGCAGTTCTTC. This codes for CASSRTYYNEQFF.

The chain links TRBV5-6 to TRBJ1-3; 8 bases match TRBD1. Germline values: CDR1 SGHDT, CDR2 YYEEEE. This CDR3 is 15 amino acids long. The V and J ends lost 1 base and 6 bases, in that order; junction bases with no gene match: 6. DNA of the CDR3: TGTGCCAGCAGCTTGCAGGGGGCGAAGCCAAACACCATATATTTT. It encodes CASSLQGAKPNTIYF.

The chain joins TRBV6-6 to TRBJ1-1, with TRBD1 matching 11 bases. CDR1 MNHNY and CDR2 SVGAGI come from the germline V gene (reference sequence). J lost 7 bases, V lost 5 bases, and 6 bases had no gene match. The CDR3 loop spans 14 amino acids. In DNA form, the CDR3 reads TGTGCCAGCAGTGATAAGGGACAGGGGGATGAAGCTTTCTTT. Amino acid sequence: CASSDKGQGDEAFF.

The chain couples TRBV7-9 to TRBJ1-2, with D maybe TRBD1 (5 bases). CDR1 and CDR2 (germline): SEHNR, FQNEAQ (reference sequence). Between the trimmed V and J ends, which lost 2 bases and 5 bases, there was a span of 12 bases. The CDR3 covers 14 residues. CDR3 coding DNA: TGTGCCAGCAGCTTATTGGAGGGGTATTATGGCTACACCTTC. Its protein product is CASSLLEGYYGYTF.

V is TRBV30 and J is TRBJ1-2, with D possibly being TRBD1 (6 bases). Trimming cost V 6 bases and J 2 bases, with 10 bases left between them. This CDR3 is built from 12 residues. Germline lookup yields CDR1 GTSNPN and CDR2 SVGIG (reference sequence). CDR3 nucleotides: TGTGCCTGCGCACAGGGAAACTATGGCTACACCTTC. The encoded protein is CACAQGNYGYTF. Full variable domain (rest looked up from reference TRBV30 and TRBJ1-2): SQTIHQWPATLVQPVGSPLSLECTVEGTSNPNLYWYRQAAGRGLQLLFYSVGIGQISSEVPQNLSASRPQDRQFILSSKKLLLSDSGFYLCACAQGNYGYTFGSGTRLTVV.

The rearrangement uses TRBV6-5 and TRBJ1-1; TRBD1 is a possible D gene (5 bases). V dropped 2 bases and J dropped 5 bases, with 15 bases sitting between them. Looked up from germline, CDR1 is MNHEY and CDR2 is SVGAGI. The CDR3 contains 15 residues. CDR3 sequence: CASSYTGRGGTEAFF. Here the CDR3 DNA reads TGTGCCAGCAGTTACACCGGACGGGGGGGGACTGAAGCTTTCTTT.

The J gene is TRBJ1-2, the V gene TRBV18; D gene uncertain. The CDR3 loop spans 14 amino acids. Germline V gene lookup returns CDR1 KGHSH and CDR2 LQKENI. The V gene lost 4 bases and the J gene lost 5 bases, with 14 bases spanning the gap. Here the CDR3 reads CASSLNGGLYGYTF. CDR3 bases: TGTGCCAGCTCACTAAATGGAGGGCTTTATGGCTACACCTTC.

This clone was found once. The chain has TRBV3-1 (or the pseudogene TRBV3-2) and TRBJ2-5, with 10 bases matching TRBD2. CDR1 is LGHDT, CDR2 YNNKEL, per germline (reference sequence). CDR3 length: 18 residues. V lost 4 bases, J lost 0 bases, and 11 bases stayed unmatched. CDR3 residues: CASSLRSGGPWYQETQYF. CDR3 in DNA: TGTGCCAGCAGCCTGCGTAGCGGGGGGCCATGGTACCAAGAGACCCAGTACTTC.

The rearrangement links TRBV5-1 to TRBJ1-1; D uncertain. Germline V gene sequence: CDR1 SGHRS, CDR2 YFSETQ. The CDR3 is 14 residues long. Deletions cut 4 bases from V and 1 base from J, with 11 bases between. CDR3 region: CASSTPTSNTEAFF. The CDR3 DNA reads TGCGCCAGCAGCACCCCGACATCGAACACTGAAGCTTTCTTT. Using reference TRBV5-1 and TRBJ1-1 for the parts outside the CDR3, the full variable domain is KAGVTQTPRYLIKTRGQQVTLSCSPISGHRSVSWYQQTPGQGLQFLFEYFSETQRNKGNFPGRFSGRQFSNSRSEMNVSTLELGDSALYLCASSTPTSNTEAFFGQGTRLTVV.

This clone was counted a few times. J is TRBJ1-2 and V is TRBV2; 9 nucleotides agree with TRBD1. The V segment lost 1 base and the J segment 1 base; nucleotides outside the gene matches: 10. Germline V CDR1 and CDR2: SNHLY, FYNNEI. This CDR3 is 18 amino acids long. The CDR3 sequence: CASSEGEETGGLNYGYTF. The CDR3 DNA sequence: TGTGCCAGCAGTGAAGGGGAGGAGACAGGGGGGCTTAACTATGGCTACACCTTC.

The CDR3 DNA reads TGTGCCAGCAGCCATAGGGACGGGGGGCAGCCCCAGCATTTT. As protein: CASSHRDGGQPQHF. The chain combines TRBV7-2 with TRBJ1-5; D is possibly TRBD1 (5 bases). Trimming pared 5 bases from V and 7 bases from J, leaving 15 bases between. Germline assignment: CDR1 SGHTA and CDR2 FQGNSA. There are 14 residues in the CDR3.

The chain uses TRBV6-6 and TRBJ2-3, with 9 nucleotides matching TRBD2. Trimming cost V 6 bases and J 5 bases; bases outside gene matches: 6. CDR3 length equals 14 residues. Germline V lookup: CDR1 MNHNY, CDR2 SVGAGI (reference sequence). As DNA, the CDR3 is TGTGCCAGCAGCGAGCGGGGGGCCCAAGATACGCAGTATTTT. Its protein is CASSERGAQDTQYF.

The chain is built from TRBV10-1 and TRBJ2-3; TRBD2 is a possible D gene (7 bases). V was cut by 4 bases and J by 2 bases, with 13 bases left in between. This CDR3 is 15 amino acids long. CDR1 and CDR2 (germline): WNHNN, SYGVQD (reference sequence). The CDR3, as DNA: TGCGCCAGCAGTGCCCCGGGGGGCCTCACAGATACGCAGTATTTT. It translates to CASSAPGGLTDTQYF.

A remark on this clone: Other DNA sequences of this sample code for an identical CDR3. V is TRBV5-1 and J is TRBJ1-5; D remains unclear. V was shortened by 0 bases and J by 3 bases, with 10 bases between the two germline ends. The CDR3 length is 15 residues. Germline CDR1 reads SGHRS; CDR2 reads YFSETQ. Here the CDR3 DNA reads TGCGCCAGCAGCTTGGGAGGTAGAATCAATCAGCCCCAGCATTTT. Its translation is CASSLGGRINQPQHF. Combining the CDR3 with reference TRBV5-1 and TRBJ1-5 gives the whole variable domain KAGVTQTPRYLIKTRGQQVTLSCSPISGHRSVSWYQQTPGQGLQFLFEYFSETQRNKGNFPGRFSGRQFSNSRSEMNVSTLELGDSALYLCASSLGGRINQPQHFGDGTRLSIL.